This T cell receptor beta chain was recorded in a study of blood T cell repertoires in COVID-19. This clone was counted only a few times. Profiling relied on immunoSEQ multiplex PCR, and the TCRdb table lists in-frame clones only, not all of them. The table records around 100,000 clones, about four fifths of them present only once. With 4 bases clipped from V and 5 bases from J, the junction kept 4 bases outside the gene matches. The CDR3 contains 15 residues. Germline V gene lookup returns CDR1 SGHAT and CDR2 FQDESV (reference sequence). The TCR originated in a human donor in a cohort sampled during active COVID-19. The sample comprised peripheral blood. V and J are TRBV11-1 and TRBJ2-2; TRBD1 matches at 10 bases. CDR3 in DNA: TGTGCCAGCAGCTCCGGGACAGGGGTAACCGGGGAGCTGTTTTTT. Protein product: CASSSGTGVTGELFF.